The 28 T cell receptor beta chains listed next were all sequenced from one sample in a study of cytomegalovirus exposure and HLA in healthy donors. PCR was performed using 60 Vbeta and 13 Jbeta primers. Here immunoSEQ multiplex PCR was the method, and the copy in TCRdb shows in-frame clones only, minus some. Of approximately 130,000 clones in the sample, 70% to 85% were seen once. The specimen was PBMCs. These receptors came from a man in his fifties in good health and CMV-seronegative.

The V and J genes are TRBV6-5 and TRBJ2-2, with 8 positions matching TRBD1. The V and J ends lost 2 bases and 2 bases, in that order; junction bases with no gene match: 1. CDR1 and CDR2 from the germline V gene are MNHEY and SVGAGI. This CDR3 has 15 amino acids. The CDR3 loop is CASSYDRGNTGELFF. The CDR3 nucleotides are TGTGCCAGCAGTTACGACAGGGGAAACACCGGGGAGCTGTTTTTT.

V gene TRBV7-8 combines with J gene TRBJ2-3, with D hard to call. CDR3 length: 13 amino acids. Germline V lookup: CDR1 SGHVS, CDR2 FQNEAQ. Trimming stripped 10 bases from V and 2 bases from J, with 13 bases between. CDR3 DNA: TGTGCCACCTCGCAGATCCCCACAGATACGCAGTATTTT. It translates to CATSQIPTDTQYF. Based on the CDR3 plus reference TRBV7-8 and TRBJ2-3, the full variable domain is GAGVSQSPRYKVAKRGQDVALRCDPISGHVSLFWYQQALGQGPEFLTYFQNEAQLDKSGLPSDRFFAERPEGSVSTLKIQRTQQEDSAVYLCATSQIPTDTQYFGPGTRLTVL.

The rearrangement joins TRBV19 to TRBJ1-6, with TRBD1 matching 7 bases. Germline-derived CDR1 and CDR2 are LNHDA and SQIVND (reference sequence). The CDR3 is 14 residues long. Losses at the gene ends were 10 bases for V and 6 bases for J; bases not matched to a gene: 9. The CDR3 sequence is CATTGTDINSPLHF. The CDR3 nucleotides read TGTGCCACAACAGGGACAGACATTAATTCACCCCTCCACTTT.

J is TRBJ1-1 and V is TRBV19; weak D call: TRBD1 (6 bases). The V and J ends lost 5 bases and 8 bases respectively, with 9 bases between them. This CDR3 contains 11 residues. Looked up from germline, CDR1 is LNHDA and CDR2 is SQIVND (reference sequence). CDR3 residues: CASSLGHEAFF. The CDR3, as DNA: TGTGCCAGTAGTCTGGGACACGAAGCTTTCTTT.

The chain is built from TRBV15 and TRBJ1-4, with D possibly matching TRBD1 (6 bases). The germline V gene encodes CDR1 LNHNV and CDR2 YYDKDF (reference sequence). This CDR3 spans 15 amino acids. Trimming left V 1 base short and J 5 bases short, with 11 bases between. As DNA, the CDR3 is TGTGCCACCAGCAGAGGGGGGGGGCAGAATGAAAAACTGTTTTTT. Its protein is CATSRGGGQNEKLFF.

The DNA for the CDR3 is TGCGCCAGCAGCCAAGAAAGGTCGGGGGAAGCTTTCTTT. This encodes CASSQERSGEAFF. V gene TRBV4-1 combines with J gene TRBJ1-1; D is ambiguous. V lost 0 bases, J lost 8 bases, and 10 bases lay in between. The CDR3 spans 13 residues. CDR1 and CDR2 (germline): MGHRA, YSYEKL.

This chain connects TRBV19 to TRBJ1-1, with D tentatively TRBD1 (5 bases). Per the germline V gene, CDR1 is LNHDA and CDR2 is SQIVND (reference sequence). The CDR3 is 12 amino acids. V was pared by 7 bases and J by 5 bases, with 11 bases between. The CDR3 spells CASMEGNTEAFF. CDR3 DNA: TGTGCCAGTATGGAGGGGAATACTGAAGCTTTCTTT.

The chain recombines TRBV27 with TRBJ2-7; the match to TRBD1 covers 9 bases. This CDR3 spans 15 amino acids. The V and J ends lost 5 bases and 5 bases, in that order; junction bases with no gene match: 10. Germline-derived CDR1 and CDR2 are MNHEY and SMNVEV (reference sequence). The DNA for the CDR3 is TGTGCCAGCAGTACCAACAGGGGGCGAGGGAACGAGCAGTACTTC. The encoded protein is CASSTNRGRGNEQYF.

The genes are TRBV5-4 and TRBJ2-1; 7 positions match TRBD2. From germline, CDR1 is SGHNT and CDR2 YYREEE (reference sequence). Losses at the gene ends were 3 bases for V and 10 bases for J; bases not matched to a gene: 4. This CDR3 contains 12 residues. Written as DNA, the CDR3 is TGTGCCAGCAGCTCTAGCGGCGCGGAGCAGTTCTTC. It yields the protein CASSSSGAEQFF.

The chain combines TRBV6-6 with TRBJ1-1; weak D call: TRBD1 (5 bases). V was pared by 4 bases and J by 3 bases, with 9 bases between. Germline assignment: CDR1 MNHNY and CDR2 SVGAGI (reference sequence). The CDR3 length is 13 residues. As DNA, the CDR3 is TGTGCCAGCAGTTCGGGGGGGTACACTGAAGCTTTCTTT. Protein sequence: CASSSGGYTEAFF.

The chain has TRBV7-2 and TRBJ2-1, with 11 positions matching TRBD2. Trimming cost V 3 bases and J 10 bases; bases outside gene matches: 5. The CDR3 contains 14 residues. Germline values: CDR1 SGHTA, CDR2 FQGNSA. The CDR3 nucleotides are TGTGCCAGCAGCTTTAGCGGGGGGGCCCAGGAGCAGTTCTTC. Translated, it gives CASSFSGGAQEQFF.

The chain recombines TRBV7-6 with TRBJ2-3, with 9 bases aligning to TRBD2. The CDR3 extends over 17 amino acids. Germline trimming cut 6 bases from V and 2 bases from J; bases unmatched to any gene: 12. From germline, CDR1 is SGHVS and CDR2 FNYEAQ. CDR3 nucleotide sequence: TGTGCCAGCAGTTCCGGTCGTGCGGGGGGGCTCACAGATACGCAGTATTTT. Amino acids: CASSSGRAGGLTDTQYF.

The chain recombines TRBV12-5 with TRBJ1-1, with a weak D call TRBD1 (6 bases). CDR3 length: 19 residues. Germline assignment: CDR1 LGHNT and CDR2 FRNRAP. The V end lost 0 bases, the J end lost 7 bases, and 27 bases lay between the germline ends. This CDR3 is CASGLVLGWSGRGQYEAFF. The DNA of the CDR3 is TGTGCTAGTGGTTTGGTACTGGGATGGTCGGGCAGGGGACAATATGAAGCTTTCTTT.

This chain connects TRBV12-5 to TRBJ1-3; 8 bases are shared with TRBD1. Germline V gives CDR1 LGHNT, CDR2 FRNRAP. This CDR3 spans 15 amino acids. The V gene end was trimmed by 5 bases and the J gene end by 0 bases; junction bases not matched to a gene: 3. The CDR3 loop is CASGPDRGSGNTIYF. CDR3 DNA: TGTGCTAGTGGTCCCGACAGGGGCTCTGGAAACACCATATATTTT.

The chain combines TRBV7-2 with TRBJ1-3, with D perhaps TRBD1 (6 bases). With 6 bases removed from V and 0 bases from J, the gap between germline ends came to 12 bases. In germline, CDR1 is SGHTA, CDR2 FQGNSA. CDR3 length: 15 residues. The CDR3 is CASRRRTDSGNTIYF. CDR3 coding DNA: TGTGCCAGCAGACGACGGACAGACTCTGGAAACACCATATATTTT.

The gene calls are TRBV25-1 and TRBJ2-5; D possibly corresponds to TRBD2 (6 bases). V shed 2 bases and J shed 11 bases, with 18 bases lying between them. CDR3 length equals 14 residues. From germline, CDR1 is MGHDK and CDR2 SYGVNS. CDR3 nucleotide sequence: TGTGCCAGCAGTGAACCAGACTGGTCCCGGGAGCAGTACTTC. This sequence encodes CASSEPDWSREQYF.

The CDR3 DNA is TGTGCCAGCAGCGTAGACGGCGGAGCGGCTAATGGCTACACCTTC. Translating gives CASSVDGGAANGYTF. The rearrangement links TRBV9 to TRBJ1-2, with D uncertain. CDR3 length: 15 residues. Germline CDR1 and CDR2: SGDLS and YYNGEE. Deletions cut 0 bases from V and 6 bases from J, with 15 bases between. The complete variable domain, with remaining parts taken from reference TRBV9 and TRBJ1-2, reads DSGVTQTPKHLITATGQRVTLRCSPRSGDLSVYWYQQSLDQGLQFLIQYYNGEERAKGNILERFSAQQFPDLHSELNLSSLELGDSALYFCASSVDGGAANGYTFGSGTRLTVV.

The chain combines TRBV7-8 with TRBJ2-7, with TRBD1 as a possible D gene (6 bases). Germline V gene data show CDR1 as SGHVS and CDR2 as FQNEAQ. The ends were cut back, 1 base at V and 0 bases at J, with 13 bases in the middle. The CDR3 loop spans 16 amino acids. CDR3: CASSLGRTEYSYEQYF. CDR3 nucleotides: TGTGCCAGCAGCTTAGGCAGGACAGAGTACTCCTACGAGCAGTACTTC.

This chain links TRBV27 with TRBJ2-3; 7 bases are shared with TRBD2. Germline loops: CDR1 MNHEY, CDR2 SMNVEV (reference sequence). The trim removed 2 bases at V and 5 bases at J, leaving 7 bases unmatched. The CDR3 is made up of 15 amino acids. This chain's CDR3 is CASSLGRSSGDTQYF. Written as DNA, the CDR3 is TGTGCCAGCAGTTTAGGTCGGTCTAGCGGAGATACGCAGTATTTT.

The V and J genes are TRBV5-6 and TRBJ1-3; no firm D call. Trimming cost V 5 bases and J 2 bases, with 5 bases left between them. Germline CDR1 reads SGHDT; CDR2 reads YYEEEE. The CDR3 is 12 residues long. CDR3 amino acids: CASSRAGNTIYF. CDR3 sequence (DNA): TGTGCCAGCAGTCGCGCTGGAAACACCATATATTTT.

The rearrangement links TRBV2 to TRBJ2-3; D is uncertain. Trimming shortened V by 3 bases and J by 2 bases, and 9 bases separated the two germline ends. There are 14 residues in the CDR3. The V gene's germline CDR1 is SNHLY and CDR2 FYNNEI. In DNA form, the CDR3 reads TGTGCCAGCAGTGACAGGTTAACCACAGATACGCAGTATTTT. Translation gives CASSDRLTTDTQYF.

J is TRBJ1-4 and V is TRBV5-1, with TRBD1 as a possible D gene (5 bases). The V gene lost 4 bases and the J gene lost 8 bases, with 18 bases spanning the gap. This CDR3 has 15 residues. Germline V gene lookup returns CDR1 SGHRS and CDR2 YFSETQ. The CDR3 spells CASSGGTFEGEKLFF. The CDR3 region has the DNA TGCGCCAGCAGCGGCGGGACCTTTGAGGGGGAAAAACTGTTTTTT.

The chain recombines TRBV2 with TRBJ1-4, with D uncertain. The CDR3 runs to 12 residues. Germline CDR1 reads SNHLY; CDR2 reads FYNNEI. V dropped 6 bases and J dropped 8 bases, with 10 bases sitting between them. CDR3 sequence (DNA): TGTGCCAGCAGGCGAATGGAGGAAAAACTGTTTTTT. Protein: CASRRMEEKLFF.

This clone was observed a few times. The CDR3: CASSRDREKTQYF. The CDR3 nucleotides read TGTGCCAGCAGCCGGGACAGGGAAAAGACCCAGTACTTC. The chain links TRBV5-8 to TRBJ2-5; 9 nucleotides align to TRBD1. In germline, CDR1 is SGHTS, CDR2 YDEGEE. With 4 bases clipped from V and 6 bases from J, the junction kept 4 bases outside the gene matches. This CDR3 contains 13 residues. Variable domain in full (rest from reference TRBV5-8 and TRBJ2-5): EAGVTQSPTHLIKTRGQQATLRCSPISGHTSVYWYQQALGLGLQFLLWYDEGEERNRGNFPPRFSGRQFPNYSSELNVNALELEDSALYLCASSRDREKTQYFGPGTRLLVL.

This chain uses TRBV4-2 with TRBJ2-7; D call uncertain. Germline values: CDR1 LGHNA, CDR2 YNFKEQ. Trimming left V 0 bases short and J 4 bases short, with 4 bases between. The CDR3 covers 12 residues. The CDR3 DNA is TGTGCCAGCAGCCAAGAGCAGTACGAGCAGTACTTC. This codes for CASSQEQYEQYF.

This sequence joins TRBV20-1 and TRBJ2-5, with a possible D match to TRBD1 (5 bases). V was pared by 6 bases and J by 10 bases, with 15 bases between. CDR1 is DFQATT, CDR2 SNEGSKA, per germline (reference sequence). This CDR3 has 11 residues. CDR3 coding DNA: TGCAGTGCCCTTGATCGGACACTCCAGTACTTC. It is translated as CSALDRTLQYF.

The chain carries TRBV29-1 and TRBJ1-5; no firm D call. There are 13 residues in the CDR3. V lost 6 bases and J 0 bases, leaving 9 bases between the germline ends. From germline, CDR1 is SQVTM and CDR2 ANQGSEA. The CDR3 reads CSVMENSNQPQHF. CDR3 DNA: TGCAGCGTCATGGAGAATAGCAATCAGCCCCAGCATTTT.

This rearrangement joins TRBV5-1 to TRBJ2-3; D is unclear. The V end was cut by 0 bases, the J end by 6 bases, with 5 bases between. Per germline, CDR1 SGHRS and CDR2 YFSETQ. This CDR3 has 12 residues. The CDR3 nucleotides read TGCGCCAGCAGCTTGGATACTGATACGCAGTATTTT. As protein: CASSLDTDTQYF.